This TCR beta chain was sequenced during a study of CD8 T cells in ankylosing spondylitis (dated by TCRdb to the late 2010s). The study in broad terms: The study set out to find disease-linked TCR variants by profiling T cell receptor beta repertoires in ankylosing spondylitis patients and healthy donors. In total, the full study cohort was made up of about 99 healthy donors and 25 to 30 ankylosing spondylitis patients. Peripheral blood was sampled, and synovial fluid was additionally collected from ankylosing spondylitis patients. Study-wide findings and limitations: The disease-linked clones were reported as significantly enriched in matched synovial fluid samples from ankylosing spondylitis patients. A TCR beta motif of about 8 highly homologous amino acid variants appeared characteristic of blood from ankylosing spondylitis patients. Some TCR beta motif variants had previously been reported in synovial fluid and blood of reactive arthritis patients, which suggested common disease-initiation mechanisms. The disease-linked clones had a CD8+ phenotype and were found at relatively low frequencies in peripheral blood.

Reads for this sample came from an Illumina HiSeq 2500. TCR beta libraries were prepared by quantitative 5'-RACE with molecular barcodes. Per the source publication's procedure: A new computational method, built on a probabilistic model of VDJ rearrangement, was used to identify disease-linked TCR variants. TCRdb applied fastp at Q25 and MiXCR to the public reads, then kept only in-frame beta chains. Rows matching on CDR3 protein sequence are summarized as one entry with the most common DNA and genes. TCRdb, rather than the study authors, made the V and J calls. The sample contains about 800,000 distinct CDR3 sequences, approximately 12% of them found a single time. The leading ten clones occupy 0.51% of the sample. Sequences SGHTA (CDR1) and FQGNSA (CDR2) are obtained from the germline V gene. From its cysteine to its phenylalanine, the CDR3 spans 15 amino acids. The kept DNA is CDR3 alone, 45 bases in frame from the first base. The germline V and J ends show losses of 4 bases and 5 bases respectively, and no gene match explains 9 bases of the junction.

This clonotype was detected a few times. It lacks a known antigen. No base quality information exists; no much larger clone differs at one position. The chain is encoded by TRBV7-2 joined to TRBJ2-5; 8 of the junction bases match TRBD2. The receptor was isolated from a male donor with ankylosing spondylitis. Source material: blood, either unsorted or a sorted T cell fraction (not recorded which). The nucleotide sequence reads TGTGCCAGCAGCTCGTACGGGGGGGCCTGGGAGACCCAGTACTTC. This sequence encodes CASSSYGGAWETQYF.